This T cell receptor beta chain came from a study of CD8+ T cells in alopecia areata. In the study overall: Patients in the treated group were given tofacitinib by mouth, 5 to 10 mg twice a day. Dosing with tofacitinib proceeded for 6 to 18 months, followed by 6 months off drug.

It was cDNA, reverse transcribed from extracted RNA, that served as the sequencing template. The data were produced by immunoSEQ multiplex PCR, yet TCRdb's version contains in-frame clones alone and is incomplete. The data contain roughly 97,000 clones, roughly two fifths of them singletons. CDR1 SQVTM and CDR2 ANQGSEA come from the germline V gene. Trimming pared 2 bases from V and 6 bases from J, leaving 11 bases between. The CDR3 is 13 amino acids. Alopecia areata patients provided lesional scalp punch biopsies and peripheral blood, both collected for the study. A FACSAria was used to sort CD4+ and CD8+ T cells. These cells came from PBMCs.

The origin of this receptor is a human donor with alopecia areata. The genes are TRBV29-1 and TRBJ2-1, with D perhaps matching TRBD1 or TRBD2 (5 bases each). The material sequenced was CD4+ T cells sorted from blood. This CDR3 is CSVERLRGNEQFF. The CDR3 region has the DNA TGCAGCGTTGAAAGGTTGAGGGGCAATGAGCAGTTCTTC.